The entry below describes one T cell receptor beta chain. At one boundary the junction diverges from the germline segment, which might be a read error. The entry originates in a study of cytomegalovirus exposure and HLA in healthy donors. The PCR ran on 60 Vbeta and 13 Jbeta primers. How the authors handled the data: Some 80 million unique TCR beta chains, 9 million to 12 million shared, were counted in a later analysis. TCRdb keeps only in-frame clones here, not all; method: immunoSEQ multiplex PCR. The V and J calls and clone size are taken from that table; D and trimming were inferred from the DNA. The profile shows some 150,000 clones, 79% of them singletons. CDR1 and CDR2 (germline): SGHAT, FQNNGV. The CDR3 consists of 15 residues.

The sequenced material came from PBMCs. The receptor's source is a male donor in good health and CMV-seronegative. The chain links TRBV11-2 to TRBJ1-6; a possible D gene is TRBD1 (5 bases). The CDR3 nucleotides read TGTGCCAGCAGCCTAGAAGGGGCTATAGGTTCACCCCTCCACTTT. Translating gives CASSLEGAIGSPLHF.